This is a list of T cell receptor beta chains from one sample in a study of cytomegalovirus exposure and HLA in healthy donors. Method: immunoSEQ multiplex PCR; TCRdb's copy keeps in-frame clones and lacks some. The data contain roughly 150,000 clones, 73% of them singletons. Sample: PBMCs. These receptor sequences come from a woman under 30 in good health and CMV-seropositive. CDR3s include the opening cysteine and the closing phenylalanine or tryptophan. The D gene is left open where the match is weak. Some rows mark clone size as missing; the rest say once, few, many or name a class of expanded clone.

clone_size	v_call	d_call	j_call	cdr3_aa	cdr3_nt
-	TRBV5-4	-	TRBJ1-2	CASSSPARVDGYTF	TGTGCCAGCAGCTCCCCCGCCAGGGTGGATGGCTACACCTTC
-	TRBV9	-	TRBJ2-4	CASSVGGGENIQYF	TGTGCCAGCAGCGTAGGGGGGGGCGAAAACATTCAGTACTTC
-	TRBV30	TRBD1	TRBJ1-6	CACARDRGQGSPLHF	TGTGCCTGTGCTCGGGACAGGGGGCAGGGTTCACCCCTCCACTTT
-	TRBV15	-	TRBJ1-1	CATSNHSGNTEAFF	TGTGCCACCAGCAACCACAGCGGGAACACTGAAGCTTTCTTT
-	TRBV28	-	TRBJ2-1	CASSSGAAYSYNEQFF	TGTGCCAGCAGTTCTGGGGCAGCGTACTCCTACAATGAGCAGTTCTTC
few	TRBV5-1	-	TRBJ1-1	CASSWLDSREGTEAFF	TGCGCCAGCAGTTGGCTGGACAGCCGTGAAGGCACTGAAGCTTTCTTT
-	TRBV7-3	-	TRBJ2-2	CASSLNIPGELFF	TGTGCCAGCAGCTTAAACATTCCCGGGGAGCTGTTTTTT
-	TRBV7-3	-	TRBJ2-1	CASSLRGNNEQFF	TGTGCCAGCAGCTTACGGGGGAACAATGAGCAGTTCTTC
-	TRBV4-2	TRBD2	TRBJ2-1	CASSQGLAGAYNEQFF	TGTGCCAGCAGCCAAGGACTAGCGGGGGCCTACAATGAGCAGTTCTTC
-	TRBV10-3	-	TRBJ2-3	CAITNSHSTDTQYF	TGTGCCATCACTAACAGCCATAGCACAGATACGCAGTATTTT
-	TRBV7-2	-	TRBJ2-7	CASSVSGRAEQYF	TGTGCCAGCAGCGTGAGCGGACGGGCTGAGCAGTACTTC